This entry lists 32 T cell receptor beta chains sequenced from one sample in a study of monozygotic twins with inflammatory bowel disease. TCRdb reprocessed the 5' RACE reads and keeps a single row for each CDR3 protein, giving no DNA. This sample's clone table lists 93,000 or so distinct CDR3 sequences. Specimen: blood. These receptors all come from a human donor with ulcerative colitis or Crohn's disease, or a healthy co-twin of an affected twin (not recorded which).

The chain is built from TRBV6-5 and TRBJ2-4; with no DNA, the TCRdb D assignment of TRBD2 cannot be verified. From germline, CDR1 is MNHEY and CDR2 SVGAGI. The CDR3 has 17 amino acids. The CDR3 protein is CASSIRDYQLAKNIQYF.

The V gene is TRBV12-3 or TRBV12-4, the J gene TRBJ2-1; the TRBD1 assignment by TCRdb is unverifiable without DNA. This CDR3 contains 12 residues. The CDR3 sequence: CASSPWTGMEFF.

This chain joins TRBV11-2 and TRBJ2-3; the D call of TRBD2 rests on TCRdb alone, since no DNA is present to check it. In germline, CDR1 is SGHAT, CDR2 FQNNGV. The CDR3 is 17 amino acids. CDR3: CASSLVLRGVFADTQYF.

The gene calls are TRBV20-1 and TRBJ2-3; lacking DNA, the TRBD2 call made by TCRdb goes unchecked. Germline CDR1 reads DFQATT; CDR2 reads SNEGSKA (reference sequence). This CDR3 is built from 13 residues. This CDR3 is CSASVAGTDTQYF.

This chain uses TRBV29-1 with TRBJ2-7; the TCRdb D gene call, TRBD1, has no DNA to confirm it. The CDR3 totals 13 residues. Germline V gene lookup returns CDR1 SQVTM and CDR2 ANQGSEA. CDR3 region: CSVGPGMSYEQYF.

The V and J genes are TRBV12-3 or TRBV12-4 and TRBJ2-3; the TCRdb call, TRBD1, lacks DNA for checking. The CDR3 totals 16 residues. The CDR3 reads CASTTQGRLHTDTQYF.

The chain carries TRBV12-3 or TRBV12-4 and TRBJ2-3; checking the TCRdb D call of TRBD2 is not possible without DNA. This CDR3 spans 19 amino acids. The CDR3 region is CASKFVGRRLAGMTDTQYF.

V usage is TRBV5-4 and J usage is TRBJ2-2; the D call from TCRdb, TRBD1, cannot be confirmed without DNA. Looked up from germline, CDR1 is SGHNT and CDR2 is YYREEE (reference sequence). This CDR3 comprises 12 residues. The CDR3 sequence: CASSGGAGELFF.

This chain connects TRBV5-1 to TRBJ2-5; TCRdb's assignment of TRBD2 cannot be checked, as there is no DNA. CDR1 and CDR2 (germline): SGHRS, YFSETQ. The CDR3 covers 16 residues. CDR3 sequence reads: CASSLGTSDPQETQYF.

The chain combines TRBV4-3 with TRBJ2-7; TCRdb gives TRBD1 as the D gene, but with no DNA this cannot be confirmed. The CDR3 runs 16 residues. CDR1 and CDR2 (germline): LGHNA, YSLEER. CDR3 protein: CASSQDRPGGFDEQYF.

CDR3 protein: CASSQVPSYNEQFF. The chain has TRBV3-1 and TRBJ2-1. Germline V CDR1 and CDR2: LGHDT, YNNKEL (reference sequence). The CDR3 sequence is 14 residues long.

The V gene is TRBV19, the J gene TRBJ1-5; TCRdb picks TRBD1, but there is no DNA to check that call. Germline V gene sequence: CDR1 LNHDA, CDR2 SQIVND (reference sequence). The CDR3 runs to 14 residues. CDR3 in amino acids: CASSILQGWQPQHF.

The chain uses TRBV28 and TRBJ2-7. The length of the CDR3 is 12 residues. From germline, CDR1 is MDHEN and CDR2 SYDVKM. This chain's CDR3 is CASSFVSYEQYF.

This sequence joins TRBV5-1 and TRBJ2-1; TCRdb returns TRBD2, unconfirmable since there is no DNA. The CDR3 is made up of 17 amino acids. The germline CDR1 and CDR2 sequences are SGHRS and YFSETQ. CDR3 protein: CASSYRGVAGGNNEQFF.

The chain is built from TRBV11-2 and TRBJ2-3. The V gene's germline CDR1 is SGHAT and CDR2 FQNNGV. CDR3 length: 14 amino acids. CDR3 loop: CASSLNPNTDTQYF. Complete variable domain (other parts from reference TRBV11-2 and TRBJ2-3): EAGVAQSPRYKIIEKRQSVAFWCNPISGHATLYWYQQILGQGPKLLIQFQNNGVVDDSQLPKDRFSAERLKGVDSTLKIQPAKLEDSAVYLCASSLNPNTDTQYFGPGTRLTVL.

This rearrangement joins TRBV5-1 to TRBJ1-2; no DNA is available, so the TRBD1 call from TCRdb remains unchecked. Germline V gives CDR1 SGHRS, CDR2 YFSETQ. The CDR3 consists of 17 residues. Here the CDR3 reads CASSLGEGRGTNYGYTF.

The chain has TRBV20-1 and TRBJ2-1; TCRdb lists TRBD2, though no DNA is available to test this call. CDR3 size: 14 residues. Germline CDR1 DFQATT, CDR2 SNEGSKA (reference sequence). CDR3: CSARARGSRNEQFF.

The CDR3 sequence is CASSPLAGGETQYF. The chain links TRBV28 to TRBJ2-5; TCRdb's assignment of TRBD1 cannot be checked, as there is no DNA. The CDR3 runs 14 residues. Germline values: CDR1 MDHEN, CDR2 SYDVKM. Complete variable domain (other parts from reference TRBV28 and TRBJ2-5): DVKVTQSSRYLVKRTGEKVFLECVQDMDHENMFWYRQDPGLGLRLIYFSYDVKMKEKGDIPEGYSVSREKKERFSLILESASTNQTSMYLCASSPLAGGETQYFGPGTRLLVL.

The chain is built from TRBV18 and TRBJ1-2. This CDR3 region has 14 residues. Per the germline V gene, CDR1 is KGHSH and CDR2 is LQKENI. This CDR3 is CASSPPGGHYGYTF.

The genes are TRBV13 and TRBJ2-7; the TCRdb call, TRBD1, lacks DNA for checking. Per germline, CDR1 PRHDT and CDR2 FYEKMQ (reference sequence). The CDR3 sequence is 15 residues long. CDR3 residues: CASSQTGGNSYEQYF.

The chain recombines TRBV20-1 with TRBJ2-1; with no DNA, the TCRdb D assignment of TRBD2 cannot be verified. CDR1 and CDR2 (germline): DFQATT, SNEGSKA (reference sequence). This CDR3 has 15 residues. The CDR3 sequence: CSADGTSGFYNEQFF.

CDR3 loop: CASSPGTSGTLTDTQYF. The gene calls are TRBV12-3 or TRBV12-4 and TRBJ2-3; TCRdb's D gene call, TRBD2, goes unchecked for lack of DNA. This CDR3 has 17 residues.

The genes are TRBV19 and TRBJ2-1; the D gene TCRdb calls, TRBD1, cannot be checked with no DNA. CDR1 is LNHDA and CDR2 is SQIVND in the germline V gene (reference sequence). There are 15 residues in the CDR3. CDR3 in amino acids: CASNLVGTGYNEQFF.

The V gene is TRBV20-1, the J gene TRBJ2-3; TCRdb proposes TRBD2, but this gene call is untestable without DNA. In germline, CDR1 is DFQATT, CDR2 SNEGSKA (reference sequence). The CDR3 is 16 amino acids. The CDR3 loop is CSAQNSREASTDTQYF.

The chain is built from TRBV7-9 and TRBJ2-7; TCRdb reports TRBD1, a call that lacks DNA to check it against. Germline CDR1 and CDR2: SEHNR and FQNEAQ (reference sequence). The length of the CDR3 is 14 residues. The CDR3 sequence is CASSLRQALYEQYF. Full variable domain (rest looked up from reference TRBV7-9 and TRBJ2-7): DTGVSQNPRHKITKRGQNVTFRCDPISEHNRLYWYRQTLGQGPEFLTYFQNEAQLEKSRLLSDRFSAERPKGSFSTLEIQRTEQGDSAMYLCASSLRQALYEQYFGPGTRLTVT.

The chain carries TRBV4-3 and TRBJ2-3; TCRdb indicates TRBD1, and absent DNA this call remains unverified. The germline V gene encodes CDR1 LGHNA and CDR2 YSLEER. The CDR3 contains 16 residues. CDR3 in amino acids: CASSQEWTVSTDTQYF.

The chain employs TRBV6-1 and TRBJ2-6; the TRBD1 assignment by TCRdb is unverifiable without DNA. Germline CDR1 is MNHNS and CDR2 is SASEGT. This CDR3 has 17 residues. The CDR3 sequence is CASTTGQGRSGANVLTF.

The CDR3 region is CASSLGPYGYTF. The V gene is TRBV28, the J gene TRBJ1-2; TCRdb's D call of TRBD1 is untestable without DNA. This CDR3 comprises 12 residues. From germline, CDR1 is MDHEN and CDR2 SYDVKM.

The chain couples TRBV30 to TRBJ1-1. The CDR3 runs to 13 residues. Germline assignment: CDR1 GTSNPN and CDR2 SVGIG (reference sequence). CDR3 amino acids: CAWSLILNTEAFF. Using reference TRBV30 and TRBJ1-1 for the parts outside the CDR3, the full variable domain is SQTIHQWPATLVQPVGSPLSLECTVEGTSNPNLYWYRQAAGRGLQLLFYSVGIGQISSEVPQNLSASRPQDRQFILSSKKLLLSDSGFYLCAWSLILNTEAFFGQGTRLTVV.

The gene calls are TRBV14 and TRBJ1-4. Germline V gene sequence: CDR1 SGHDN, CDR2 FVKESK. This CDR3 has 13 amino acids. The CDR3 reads CASSQQPNEKLFF.

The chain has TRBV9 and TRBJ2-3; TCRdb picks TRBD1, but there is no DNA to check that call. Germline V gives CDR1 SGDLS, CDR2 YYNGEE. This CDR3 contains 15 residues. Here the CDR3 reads CASSVMGQERDTQYF.

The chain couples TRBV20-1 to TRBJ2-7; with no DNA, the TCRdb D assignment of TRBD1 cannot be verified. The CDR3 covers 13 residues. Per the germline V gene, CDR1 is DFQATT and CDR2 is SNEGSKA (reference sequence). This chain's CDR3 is CSAPRTVSYEQYF.